One and the same sample provided the 25 T cell receptor beta chains below, sequenced in a study of T cell responses to AZD1222 COVID-19 vaccine. Generated by immunoSEQ multiplex PCR, the TCRdb table keeps only in-frame clones and is missing some. The data hold 150,000 to 200,000 clones, with around 87% observed a single time. This material consisted of peripheral blood, taken on day 0 of AZD1222 vaccination. The receptors shown here come from an adult in good health.

Only one count was recorded for this clone. The chain uses TRBV10-3 and TRBJ2-7, with D tentatively TRBD1 or TRBD2 (5 bases each). Germline CDR1 ENHRY, CDR2 SYGVKD. Trimming took off 8 bases at V and 2 bases at J, with 13 bases between the two ends. There are 13 residues in the CDR3. The CDR3 DNA follows: TGTGCCATCCGACGGGACCTACCCTACGAGCAGTACTTC. The encoded protein is CAIRRDLPYEQYF.

The V call is TRBV5-4, the J call TRBJ1-1; the D gene is possibly TRBD1 (5 bases). Germline CDR1 reads SGHNT; CDR2 reads YYREEE (reference sequence). There are 15 residues in the CDR3. Trimming removed 3 bases at V and 3 bases at J, with 15 bases between. The CDR3 coding sequence is TGTGCCAGCAGCTCGGCAGGGAAGGTTGACACTGAAGCTTTCTTT. It is translated as CASSSAGKVDTEAFF. The whole variable domain, filled in from reference TRBV5-4 and TRBJ1-1, reads ETGVTQSPTHLIKTRGQQVTLRCSSQSGHNTVSWYQQALGQGPQFIFQYYREEENGRGNFPPRFSGLQFPNYSSELNVNALELDDSALYLCASSSAGKVDTEAFFGQGTRLTVV.

This chain uses TRBV5-1 with TRBJ1-2; 10 bases align to TRBD1. Trimming took 4 bases from V and 7 from J; bases not matched to a gene: 7. Germline values: CDR1 SGHRS, CDR2 YFSETQ. The CDR3 consists of 14 residues. The CDR3 protein is CASSPGTGEGGYTF. CDR3 coding DNA: TGCGCCAGCAGCCCCGGGACAGGGGAAGGTGGCTACACCTTC.

The chain carries TRBV18 and TRBJ2-3; 14 bases are shared with TRBD2. The germline V gene encodes CDR1 KGHSH and CDR2 LQKENI. J was trimmed by 2 bases and V by 0 bases; bases with no gene match: 4. The CDR3 contains 18 residues. The CDR3 coding sequence is TGTGCCAGCTCACCACCGACTAGCGGGAGGGCCGACACAGATACGCAGTATTTT. Amino acids: CASSPPTSGRADTDTQYF.

This clone was recorded once. The chain links TRBV7-7 to TRBJ2-2; D remains unclear. Trimming removed 5 bases at V and 7 bases at J, with 14 bases between. Per the germline V gene, CDR1 is SSHAT and CDR2 is FNYEAQ (reference sequence). The CDR3 has 14 amino acids. The CDR3 DNA follows: TGTGCCAGCAGCCGATCCCCGTGGGTCGGGGAGCTGTTTTTT. This translates into CASSRSPWVGELFF.

The genes are TRBV6-5 and TRBJ1-5; 7 bases line up with TRBD1. This CDR3 region has 15 residues. Germline V CDR1 and CDR2: MNHEY, SVGAGI. V lost 6 bases and J lost 7; bases outside the gene matches: 12. The CDR3 here is CASRVPGQRQQPQHF. CDR3 nucleotides: TGTGCCAGCAGAGTACCGGGACAGAGACAACAGCCCCAGCATTTT.

The rearrangement uses TRBV19 and TRBJ1-4, with no clear D. Trimming shortened V by 8 bases and J by 0 bases, and 7 bases separated the two germline ends. CDR1 LNHDA and CDR2 SQIVND come from the germline V gene (reference sequence). The CDR3 contains 13 residues. CDR3 bases: TGTGCCAGTCGGAGGACAACTAATGAAAAACTGTTTTTT. It is translated as CASRRTTNEKLFF. The full variable domain, rest sourced from reference TRBV19 and TRBJ1-4, is DGGITQSPKYLFRKEGQNVTLSCEQNLNHDAMYWYRQDPGQGLRLIYYSQIVNDFQKGDIAEGYSVSREKKESFPLTVTSAQKNPTAFYLCASRRTTNEKLFFGSGTQLSVL.

The chain employs TRBV7-9 and TRBJ2-1; TRBD2 aligns across 11 bases. The length of the CDR3 is 19 residues. The trim removed 4 bases at V and 8 bases at J, leaving 19 bases unmatched. Germline CDR1 SEHNR, CDR2 FQNEAQ (reference sequence). The CDR3 spells CASSSGLTSGDPLGDEQFF. The DNA for the CDR3 is TGTGCCAGCAGCTCGGGGTTGACTAGCGGGGATCCCCTTGGGGATGAGCAGTTCTTC.

This chain joins TRBV7-9 and TRBJ2-1; the D gene is possibly TRBD1 (6 bases). CDR1 is SEHNR, CDR2 FQNEAQ, per germline (reference sequence). Trimming pared 1 base from V and 6 bases from J, leaving 13 bases between. CDR3 length: 15 residues. The CDR3 DNA reads TGTGCCAGCAGCTTAGTTAGGTTGGGGGCCAATGAGCAGTTCTTC. Residues: CASSLVRLGANEQFF.

This rearrangement joins TRBV19 to TRBJ2-6; TRBD1 is a possible D gene (6 bases). Germline CDR1 reads LNHDA; CDR2 reads SQIVND (reference sequence). The CDR3 is 14 amino acids. V was clipped by 5 bases and J by 3 bases, with 8 bases between them. CDR3 region: CASSVQGGANVLTF. Written as DNA, the CDR3 is TGTGCCAGTAGTGTACAGGGTGGGGCCAACGTCCTGACTTTC.

The chain has TRBV7-9 and TRBJ2-3; 7 nucleotides align to TRBD2. Germline V gene data show CDR1 as SEHNR and CDR2 as FQNEAQ (reference sequence). V dropped 8 bases and J dropped 3; count of bases not matched to a gene: 17. The CDR3 sequence is 17 residues long. CDR3 in amino acids: CASAPPVPGRVTDTQYF. CDR3 nucleotides: TGTGCCAGCGCCCCCCCGGTTCCGGGGAGGGTGACAGATACGCAGTATTTT.

The CDR3 DNA reads TGTGCCTCAGGGGGAGTGAACACTGAAGCTTTCTTT. Translated: CASGGVNTEAFF. The chain combines TRBV19 with TRBJ1-1, with TRBD1 matching over 7 bases. With 11 bases clipped from V and 0 bases from J, the junction kept 3 bases outside the gene matches. The CDR3 has 12 amino acids. Germline CDR1 reads LNHDA; CDR2 reads SQIVND (reference sequence).

This rearrangement joins TRBV28 to TRBJ1-2; TRBD1 is a possible D gene (6 bases). The ends were cut back, 8 bases at V and 4 bases at J, with 11 bases in the middle. This CDR3 has 12 amino acids. Looked up from germline, CDR1 is MDHEN and CDR2 is SYDVKM. DNA for the CDR3: TGTGCCAGCGGCCGGGACACCTATGGCTACACCTTC. This translates into CASGRDTYGYTF.

The rearrangement uses TRBV6-1 and TRBJ1-3; D perhaps matches TRBD1 (5 bases). This CDR3 contains 16 residues. The V end lost 3 bases, the J end lost 0 bases, and 12 bases lay between the germline ends. The germline CDR1 and CDR2 sequences are MNHNS and SASEGT. In nucleotides, the CDR3 is TGTGCCAGCAGTGAGGGGGGGAGGATCTCTGGAAACACCATATATTTT. This codes for CASSEGGRISGNTIYF.

The chain uses TRBV19 and TRBJ1-6; 7 nucleotides line up with TRBD1. The CDR3 totals 14 residues. The germline V gene encodes CDR1 LNHDA and CDR2 SQIVND (reference sequence). Losses at the gene ends were 3 bases for V and 9 bases for J; bases not matched to a gene: 5. DNA of the CDR3: TGTGCCAGTAGTATTGACAGGGAGGGTTCACCCCTCCACTTT. Translated: CASSIDREGSPLHF.

V is TRBV7-8 and J is TRBJ1-1; TRBD1 aligns across 12 bases. Germline trimming cut 6 bases from V and 6 bases from J; bases unmatched to any gene: 8. Germline V gene lookup returns CDR1 SGHVS and CDR2 FQNEAQ. The CDR3 spans 15 residues. The CDR3 spells CASSSGGTGGSEAFF. Here the CDR3 DNA reads TGTGCCAGCAGTTCAGGCGGGACAGGGGGCTCTGAAGCTTTCTTT. Full variable domain (remainder filled in from reference TRBV7-8 and TRBJ1-1): GAGVSQSPRYKVAKRGQDVALRCDPISGHVSLFWYQQALGQGPEFLTYFQNEAQLDKSGLPSDRFFAERPEGSVSTLKIQRTQQEDSAVYLCASSSGGTGGSEAFFGQGTRLTVV.

The rearrangement joins TRBV6-1 to TRBJ2-7; D is unclear. V dropped 1 base and J dropped 2 bases, with 12 bases sitting between them. CDR3 length equals 15 residues. The germline V gene has CDR1 MNHNS and CDR2 SASEGT. The CDR3 here is CASSEGVSVTYEQYF. The CDR3 region has the DNA TGTGCCAGCAGTGAAGGGGTGTCAGTAACCTACGAGCAGTACTTC.

This chain uses TRBV11-3 with TRBJ1-1, with no clear D. V lost 3 bases and J lost 4, with 9 bases in between. Per germline, CDR1 SGHNT and CDR2 YENEEA. There are 13 residues in the CDR3. This CDR3 reads CASSFQVSTEAFF. DNA for the CDR3: TGTGCCAGCAGCTTTCAGGTCAGCACTGAAGCTTTCTTT.

J is TRBJ2-7 and V is TRBV15; 10 positions match TRBD1. V dropped 5 bases and J dropped 4; count of bases not matched to a gene: 11. From germline, CDR1 is LNHNV and CDR2 YYDKDF (reference sequence). The CDR3 sequence is 16 residues long. This CDR3 is CATSPTSRTGGYEQYF. DNA for the CDR3: TGTGCCACCAGCCCTACGTCTCGGACAGGGGGGTACGAGCAGTACTTC.

V usage is TRBV19 and J usage is TRBJ2-6, with D hard to call. This CDR3 spans 15 amino acids. The germline gives CDR1 LNHDA, CDR2 SQIVND (reference sequence). The ends were cut back, 6 bases at V and 1 base at J, with 10 bases in the middle. CDR3 amino acids: CASREQRSGANVLTF. CDR3 in DNA: TGTGCCAGTAGGGAGCAAAGGTCTGGGGCCAACGTCCTGACTTTC.

The rearrangement links TRBV5-1 to TRBJ2-3; 15 bases map to TRBD2. V was pared by 2 bases and J by 6 bases, with 13 bases of the junction left unmatched. The CDR3 covers 19 residues. The germline gives CDR1 SGHRS, CDR2 YFSETQ. The CDR3 nucleotides are TGCGCCAGCAGCTTCACCCGCAGGACTAGCGGGAGGGCCGGGGATACGCAGTATTTT. This encodes CASSFTRRTSGRAGDTQYF.

The chain recombines TRBV5-1 with TRBJ2-5, with 9 positions matching TRBD1. CDR1 is SGHRS, CDR2 YFSETQ, per germline. J was trimmed by 3 bases and V by 1 base; bases with no gene match: 7. The CDR3 covers 16 residues. The DNA of the CDR3 is TGCGCCAGCAGCTTGAGTCCGGGACAGGGCGAAGAGACCCAGTACTTC. This encodes CASSLSPGQGEETQYF.

This rearrangement joins TRBV19 to TRBJ2-7, with 12 bases lining up with TRBD2. The J segment lost 6 bases and the V segment lost 5 bases, leaving 11 bases of the junction unmatched. The CDR3 loop spans 16 amino acids. Germline V gene sequence: CDR1 LNHDA, CDR2 SQIVND (reference sequence). CDR3 sequence reads: CASSGHPSGRAPEQYF. The CDR3 nucleotides read TGTGCCAGTAGTGGCCACCCTAGCGGGAGGGCCCCCGAGCAGTACTTC.

The chain links TRBV5-6 to TRBJ1-5; tentative D call: TRBD1 (6 bases). The CDR3 runs 13 residues. Germline values: CDR1 SGHDT, CDR2 YYEEEE. The germline V and J ends were trimmed by 2 bases and 6 bases, with 9 bases remaining between them. The DNA of the CDR3 is TGTGCCAGCAGCTTATCACAGGGTCAGCCCCAGCATTTT. Amino acids: CASSLSQGQPQHF.

This chain links TRBV28 with TRBJ1-2; D unresolved. Germline assignment: CDR1 MDHEN and CDR2 SYDVKM. V was cut by 8 bases and J by 7 bases, with 17 bases left in between. The CDR3 covers 13 residues. CDR3 residues: CASQPGRPSGYTF. The CDR3 DNA is TGTGCCAGCCAGCCCGGCAGACCCAGTGGCTACACCTTC.